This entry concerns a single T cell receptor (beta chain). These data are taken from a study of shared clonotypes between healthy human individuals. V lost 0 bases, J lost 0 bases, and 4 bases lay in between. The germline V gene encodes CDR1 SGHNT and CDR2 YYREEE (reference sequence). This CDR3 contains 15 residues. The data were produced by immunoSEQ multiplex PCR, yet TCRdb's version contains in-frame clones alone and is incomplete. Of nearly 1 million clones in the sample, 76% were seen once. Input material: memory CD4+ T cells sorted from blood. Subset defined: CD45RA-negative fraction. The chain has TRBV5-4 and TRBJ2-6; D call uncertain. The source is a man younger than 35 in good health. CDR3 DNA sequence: TGTGCCAGCAGCTTGGGCATCTCTGGGGCCAACGTCCTGACTTTC. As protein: CASSLGISGANVLTF.